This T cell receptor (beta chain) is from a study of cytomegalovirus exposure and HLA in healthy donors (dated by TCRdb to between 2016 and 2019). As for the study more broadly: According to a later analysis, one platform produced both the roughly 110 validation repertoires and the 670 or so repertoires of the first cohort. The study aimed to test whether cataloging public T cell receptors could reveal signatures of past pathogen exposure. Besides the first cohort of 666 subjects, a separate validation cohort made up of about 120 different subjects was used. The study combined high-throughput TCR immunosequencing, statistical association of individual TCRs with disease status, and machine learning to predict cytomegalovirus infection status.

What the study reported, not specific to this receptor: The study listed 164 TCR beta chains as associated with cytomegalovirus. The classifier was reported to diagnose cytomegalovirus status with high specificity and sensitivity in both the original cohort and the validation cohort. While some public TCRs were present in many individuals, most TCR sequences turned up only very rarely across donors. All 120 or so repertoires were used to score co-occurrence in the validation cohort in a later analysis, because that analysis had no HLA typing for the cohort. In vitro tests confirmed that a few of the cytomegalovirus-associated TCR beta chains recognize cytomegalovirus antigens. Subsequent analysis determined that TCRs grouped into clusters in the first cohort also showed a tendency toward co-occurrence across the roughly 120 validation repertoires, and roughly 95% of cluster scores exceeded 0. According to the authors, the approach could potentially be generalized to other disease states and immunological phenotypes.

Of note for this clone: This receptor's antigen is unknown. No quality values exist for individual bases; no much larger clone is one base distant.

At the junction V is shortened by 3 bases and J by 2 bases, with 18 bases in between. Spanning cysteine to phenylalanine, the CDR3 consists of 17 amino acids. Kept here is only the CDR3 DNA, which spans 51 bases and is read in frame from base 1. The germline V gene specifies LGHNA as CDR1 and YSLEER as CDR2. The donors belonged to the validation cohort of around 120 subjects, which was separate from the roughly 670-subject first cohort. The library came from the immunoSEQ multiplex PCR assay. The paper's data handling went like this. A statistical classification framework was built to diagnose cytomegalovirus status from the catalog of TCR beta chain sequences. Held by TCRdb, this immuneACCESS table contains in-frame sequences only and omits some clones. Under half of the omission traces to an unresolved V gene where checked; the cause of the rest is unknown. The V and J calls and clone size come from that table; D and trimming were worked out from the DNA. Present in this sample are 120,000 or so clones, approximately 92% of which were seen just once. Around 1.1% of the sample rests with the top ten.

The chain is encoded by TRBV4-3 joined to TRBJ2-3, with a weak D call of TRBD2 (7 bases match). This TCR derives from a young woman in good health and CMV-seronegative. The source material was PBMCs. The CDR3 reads CASSQGRGAGVTDTQYF. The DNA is TGCGCCAGCAGCCAGGGCCGGGGGGCTGGGGTCACAGATACGCAGTATTTT.